This T cell receptor beta chain was recorded in a study of T cell repertoires in cytomegalovirus infection. Study information: Well-studied HLA-B-restricted CMV epitopes were used in the study alongside recently identified HLA-C-restricted ones. Signatures in public TCR beta sequences pointed to both CMV infection and matching HLA type.

Study outcomes and limitations: Within the response measured ex vivo, HLA-C-restricted CMV-specific TCR beta clonotypes were dominant.

V was cut by 3 bases and J by 3 bases, with 13 bases left in between. Germline V gene sequence: CDR1 SGHKS, CDR2 YYEKEE (reference sequence). There are 15 residues in the CDR3. For this clonotype: Antigen unknown.

TCRdb recomputed calls from the reads with MiXCR, one row per CDR3 protein. The sample yields about 920,000 distinct CDR3 sequences, around 29% seen once. This TCR was recovered from a human donor in good health (CMV status not recorded). Some clones in this sample may be carry-over from other donors' samples. The material was cultured CD8+ T cells from PBMCs, obtained from culture after CMV antigen stimulation. The chain couples TRBV5-5 to TRBJ1-5; tentatively, D is TRBD1 (5 bases). CDR3 DNA sequence: TGTGCCAGCAGCTCCGGGACGGCATTCAATCAGCCCCAGCATTTT. Residues: CASSSGTAFNQPQHF.